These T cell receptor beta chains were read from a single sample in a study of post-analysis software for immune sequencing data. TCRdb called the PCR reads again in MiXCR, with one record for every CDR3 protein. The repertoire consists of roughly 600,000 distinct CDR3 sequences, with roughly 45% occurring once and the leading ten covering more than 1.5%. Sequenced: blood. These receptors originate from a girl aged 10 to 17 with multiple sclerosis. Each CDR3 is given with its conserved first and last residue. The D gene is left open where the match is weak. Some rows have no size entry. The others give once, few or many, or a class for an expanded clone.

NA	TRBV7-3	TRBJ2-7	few	CASSLYGPNEQYF	TGTGCCAGCAGCTTATACGGTCCTAACGAGCAGTACTTC
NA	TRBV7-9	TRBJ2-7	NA	CASPGPSDSYEQYF	TGTGCCAGCCCCGGGCCTAGCGACTCCTACGAGCAGTACTTC
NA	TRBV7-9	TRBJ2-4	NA	CASSLDPGPKNIQYF	TGTGCCAGCAGCTTAGACCCTGGACCCAAAAACATTCAGTACTTC
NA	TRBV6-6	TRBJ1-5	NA	CASSPDGYNQPQHF	TGTGCCAGCAGCCCGGACGGCTACAATCAGCCCCAGCATTTT
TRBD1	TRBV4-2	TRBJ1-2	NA	CASSQKQGGEGYTF	TGTGCCAGCAGCCAAAAACAGGGGGGCGAGGGCTACACCTTC
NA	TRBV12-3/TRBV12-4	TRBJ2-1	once	CASSDRWGFEQFF	TGTGCCAGCAGTGACCGGTGGGGGTTTGAGCAGTTCTTC
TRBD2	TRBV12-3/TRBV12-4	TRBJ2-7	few	CASSLAGALDEQYF	TGTGCCAGCAGTCTAGCGGGAGCCCTCGACGAGCAGTACTTC
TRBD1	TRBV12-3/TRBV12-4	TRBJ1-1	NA	CASSLRGGLTEAFF	TGTGCCAGCAGTTTAAGAGGGGGCCTCACTGAAGCTTTCTTT
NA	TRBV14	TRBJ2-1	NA	CASSPSNNEQFF	TGTGCCAGCAGCCCATCTAACAATGAGCAGTTCTTC
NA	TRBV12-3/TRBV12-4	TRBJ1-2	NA	CASSPDRSIPYGYTF	TGTGCCAGCAGTCCGGACAGATCAATTCCCTATGGCTACACCTTC
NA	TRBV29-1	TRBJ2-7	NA	CSVGVASYEQYF	TGCAGCGTAGGGGTGGCCTCCTACGAGCAGTACTTC
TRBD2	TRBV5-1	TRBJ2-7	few	CASSPLAGGSYEQYF	TGCGCCAGCAGCCCCTTAGCGGGAGGGTCCTACGAGCAGTACTTC
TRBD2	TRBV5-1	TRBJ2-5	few	CASSLTSGSQTQYF	TGCGCCAGCAGCCTGACTAGCGGGAGCCAGACCCAGTACTTC
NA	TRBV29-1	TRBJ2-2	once	CSLREVSGELFF	TGCAGCCTCAGGGAAGTTTCCGGGGAGCTGTTTTTT
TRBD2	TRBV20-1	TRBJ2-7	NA	CSAPSFSGRAYNEQYF	TGCAGTGCTCCTTCCTTCAGCGGGAGGGCCTACAATGAGCAGTACTTC
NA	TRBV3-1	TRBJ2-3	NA	CASSRLQGLETRAQYF	TGTGCCAGCAGCCGGCTCCAGGGGCTAGAGACGCGAGCGCAGTATTTT
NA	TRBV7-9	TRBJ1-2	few	CASSLSGGGYTF	TGTGCCAGCAGCTTAAGTGGAGGTGGCTACACCTTC
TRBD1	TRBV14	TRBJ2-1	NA	CASSHDRGIGDNEQFF	TGTGCCAGCAGCCACGACAGGGGAATAGGAGACAATGAGCAGTTCTTC
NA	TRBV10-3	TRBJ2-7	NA	CAISESERGYGNEQYF	TGTGCCATCAGTGAGTCGGAGAGGGGGTATGGTAACGAGCAGTACTTC
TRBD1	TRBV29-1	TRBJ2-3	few	CSVRKQGATDTQYF	TGCAGCGTTCGTAAACAGGGGGCAACAGATACGCAGTATTTT
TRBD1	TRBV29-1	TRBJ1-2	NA	CSVPGTGPYGYTF	TGCAGCGTTCCTGGGACAGGCCCGTATGGCTACACCTTC
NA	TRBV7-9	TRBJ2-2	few	CASLRGDTGELFF	TGTGCCAGCCTAAGAGGGGACACCGGGGAGCTGTTTTTT
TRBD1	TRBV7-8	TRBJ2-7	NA	CASSFGRDRGFYEQYF	TGTGCCAGCAGCTTTGGCCGGGACAGGGGGTTCTACGAGCAGTACTTC
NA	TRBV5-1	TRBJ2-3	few	CASADRGDTQYF	TGCGCCAGCGCCGATCGAGGGGATACGCAGTATTTT
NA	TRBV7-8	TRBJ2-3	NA	CASSPPRGTSTDTQYF	TGTGCCAGCAGCCCCCCGCGAGGTACTAGCACAGATACGCAGTATTTT
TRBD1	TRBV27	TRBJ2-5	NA	CASSSRTGRETQYF	TGTGCCAGCAGTTCCCGGACAGGGAGAGAGACCCAGTACTTC
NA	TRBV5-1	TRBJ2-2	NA	CASNPQAVGTGELFF	TGCGCCAGCAATCCTCAGGCGGTGGGCACCGGGGAGCTGTTTTTT
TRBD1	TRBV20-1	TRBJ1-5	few	CSAGGRGRQPQHF	TGCAGTGCTGGCGGCAGGGGGCGGCAGCCCCAGCATTTT
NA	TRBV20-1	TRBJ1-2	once	CSARSQREGYGYTF	TGCAGTGCTAGGTCCCAGAGAGAGGGCTATGGCTACACCTTC
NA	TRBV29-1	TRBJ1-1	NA	CSVGQTYTEAFF	TGCAGCGTCGGACAGACTTACACTGAAGCTTTCTTT
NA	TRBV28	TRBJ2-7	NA	CASSLYGRNEQYF	TGTGCCAGCAGTTTATACGGGAGAAACGAGCAGTACTTC
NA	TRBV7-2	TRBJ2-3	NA	CASSAGLGGRGAHTQYF	TGTGCCAGCAGCGCCGGCCTGGGGGGGCGTGGCGCTCATACGCAGTATTTT
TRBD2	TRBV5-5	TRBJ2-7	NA	CASSLGLAGGPATYEQYF	TGTGCCAGCAGCTTGGGACTAGCGGGGGGGCCTGCCACCTACGAGCAGTACTTC
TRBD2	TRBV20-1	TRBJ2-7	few	CSARDSGLGYEQYF	TGCAGTGCTAGAGATAGCGGGCTGGGCTACGAGCAGTACTTC
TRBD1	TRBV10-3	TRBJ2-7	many	CAISESDRGRYEQYF	TGTGCCATCAGTGAGTCGGACAGGGGACGGTACGAGCAGTACTTC
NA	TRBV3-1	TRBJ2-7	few	CASSQEGYEQYF	TGTGCCAGCAGCCAGGAGGGGTACGAGCAGTACTTC
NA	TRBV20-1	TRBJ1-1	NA	CSARPTPGLLTEAFF	TGCAGTGCTAGACCTACACCCGGACTCCTCACTGAAGCTTTCTTT
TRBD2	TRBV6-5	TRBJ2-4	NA	CASSDGGDAKNIQYF	TGTGCCAGCAGTGACGGGGGGGACGCCAAAAACATTCAGTACTTC
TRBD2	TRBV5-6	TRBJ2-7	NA	CASSRNGRLLYEQYF	TGTGCCAGCAGCCGGAACGGGAGGTTACTCTACGAGCAGTACTTC
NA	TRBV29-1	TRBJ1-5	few	CSVELGGASNQPQHF	TGCAGCGTTGAATTAGGAGGGGCGAGCAATCAGCCCCAGCATTTT
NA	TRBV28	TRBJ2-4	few	CASSLLGGEAKNIQYF	TGTGCCAGCAGTTTATTGGGTGGGGAGGCCAAAAACATTCAGTACTTC